This T cell receptor beta chain was observed in a study of CD8 T cells in ankylosing spondylitis. TCRdb re-called the 5' RACE reads through MiXCR, storing one row per CDR3 protein. The repertoire has fewer than 200,000 distinct CDR3 sequences, 9.8% of them found once; the top ten carry roughly 16%. Per the germline V gene, CDR1 is DFQATT and CDR2 is SNEGSKA (reference sequence). CDR3 length equals 15 residues. With 2 bases clipped from V and 6 bases from J, the junction kept 10 bases outside the gene matches. This receptor was identified in a female donor with ankylosing spondylitis or in good health (not recorded which). Sequenced sample: blood, either unsorted or a sorted T cell fraction (not recorded which). This chain connects TRBV20-1 to TRBJ2-7; 10 nucleotides align to TRBD1. CDR3: CSARSPGQGQSEQYF. For the CDR3, the DNA is TGCAGTGCTAGATCGCCGGGACAGGGGCAGTCCGAGCAGTACTTC.